This T cell receptor (beta chain) originates from a study of long-term antiretroviral therapy in people with HIV. Run at survey level, the immunoSEQ assay was version v3.0. Clones were sequenced by immunoSEQ multiplex PCR, and TCRdb holds only the in-frame ones, with some missing. The profile covers about 20,000 clones, with less than 80% appearing a single time and around 15% taken by the ten largest. General study findings and limits: Viral resistance, ART adherence and therapy changes all lacked available data. Subsequent to ART, diversity was augmented yet persisted below that of transplant donor controls.

As for this clone: Its antigen is not identified.

The CDR3 length is 14 residues. The V gene's germline CDR1 is MNHEY and CDR2 SVGAGI. The J segment lost 7 bases and the V segment lost 5 bases, leaving 6 bases of the junction unmatched. United States facilities provided treatment to all participants with HIV. This rearrangement joins TRBV6-5 to TRBJ1-5; TRBD1 matches at 9 bases. The receptor comes from a woman in her forties or fifties with HIV. Sequencing used unsorted PBMCs, obtained 0.3 years after starting antiretroviral therapy. The CDR3 coding sequence is TGTGCCAGCAGTGCTACAGGGGGCAGGCAGCCCCAGCATTTT. Protein product: CASSATGGRQPQHF.